The entry that follows covers one T cell receptor beta chain sequence. This clone was recorded at least ten times. Its antigen target is currently unknown. There are no base qualities to consult, and no much larger clone falls within one base. This entry belongs to a study of metastatic and nonmetastatic thyroid tumors (dated by TCRdb to 2020 to 2021). Concerning the study at large: Repertoires from peripheral blood and from tumor or nodule tissue samples of malignant and benign thyroid patients were compared.

No patient had received any treatment before thyroid surgery. Using T-cell receptor beta sequencing, the researchers looked back retrospectively at clinical samples from patients, gathered between about 2012 and 2018. To prepare the library, PCR was applied. The sequencer was an Illumina HiSeq 4000. High-throughput sequencing was used to profile the TCR beta-chain CDR3 region of every patient. The authors' analysis ran thus. The researchers built a classifier to tell apart papillary thyroid cancer patients with distant metastasis, based on CDR3 differences among clinicopathological groups. Repertoire diversity was assessed with the Shannon index, and tumor-blood repertoire similarity with the Morisita-Horn index. Through fastp at Q25 and MiXCR, TCRdb rebuilt clones from the public reads, retaining in-frame beta chains. TCRdb's processing, not the authors' own work, is the source of the V and J calls. The sample table contains approximately 20,000 clones; only one count was recorded for approximately 24% of them. Clones ranked in the top ten supply roughly a tenth of the sample.

Study-wide conclusions, independent of this receptor: TCR beta diversity was reported as significantly higher in malignant tumors than in benign nodules, in both blood and tumor samples.

Spanning cysteine to phenylalanine, the CDR3 consists of 16 amino acids. Kept here is only the CDR3 DNA, which spans 48 bases and is read in frame from base 1. The germline V gene specifies SGHRS as CDR1 and YFSETQ as CDR2. V ends up 0 bases short and J 5 bases short, with an unmatched junction base count of 6. The receptor was isolated from a male donor with papillary thyroid cancer or a benign thyroid nodule (not recorded which). Some clones in this sample may be carry-over from other donors' samples. The sequence links TRBV5-1 to TRBJ2-7, with 12 central nucleotides matching TRBD2. The sequencing sample was made of tumor tissue. The CDR3 region has the sequence CASSLEPGLAGNEQYF. The bases are TGCGCCAGCAGCTTGGAGCCGGGACTAGCGGGTAACGAGCAGTACTTC.